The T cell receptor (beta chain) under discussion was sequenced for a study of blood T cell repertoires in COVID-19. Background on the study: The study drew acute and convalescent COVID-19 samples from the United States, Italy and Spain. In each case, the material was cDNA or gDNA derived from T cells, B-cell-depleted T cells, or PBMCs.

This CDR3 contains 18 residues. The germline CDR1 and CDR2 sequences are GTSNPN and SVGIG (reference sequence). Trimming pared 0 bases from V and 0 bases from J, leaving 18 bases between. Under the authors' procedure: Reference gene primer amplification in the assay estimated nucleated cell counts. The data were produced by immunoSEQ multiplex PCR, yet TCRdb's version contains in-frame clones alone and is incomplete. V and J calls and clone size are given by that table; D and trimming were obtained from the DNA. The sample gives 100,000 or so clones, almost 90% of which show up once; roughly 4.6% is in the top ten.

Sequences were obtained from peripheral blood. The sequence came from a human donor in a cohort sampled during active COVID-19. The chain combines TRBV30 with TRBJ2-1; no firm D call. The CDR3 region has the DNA TGTGCCTGGAGTGTAATTGGATTTTCGGAGTCCTCCTACAATGAGCAGTTCTTC. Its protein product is CAWSVIGFSESSYNEQFF.